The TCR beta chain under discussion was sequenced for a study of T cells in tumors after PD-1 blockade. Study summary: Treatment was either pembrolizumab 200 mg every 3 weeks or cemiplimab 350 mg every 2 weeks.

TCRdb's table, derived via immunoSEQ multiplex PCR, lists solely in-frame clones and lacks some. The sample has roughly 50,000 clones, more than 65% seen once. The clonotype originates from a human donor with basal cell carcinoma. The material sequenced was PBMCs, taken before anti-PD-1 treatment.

The chain's CDR3 is CAWRTGTANTEAFF. CDR3 coding DNA: TGTGCCTGGAGGACCGGGACAGCGAACACTGAAGCTTTCTTT. This chain uses TRBV30 with TRBJ1-1, with 7 bases that match TRBD1. This CDR3 is 14 amino acids long. The junction had 5 bases not matched to a gene; V was cut back by 3 bases and J by 1 base. Germline V gives CDR1 GTSNPN, CDR2 SVGIG (reference sequence).